These 17 T cell receptor beta chains came from one sample sequenced in a study of cytomegalovirus exposure and HLA in healthy donors. Researchers ran the PCR with 60 Vbeta and 13 Jbeta primers. Assay used: immunoSEQ multiplex PCR; TCRdb lists only in-frame clones, some missing. The table has roughly 130,000 clones, roughly 82% seen once. Sequenced input: PBMCs. All receptors derive from a man in his fifties or sixties in good health and CMV-seronegative.

The V gene is TRBV6-1, the J gene TRBJ2-7; maybe TRBD1 (6 bases). V lost 4 bases to trimming and J lost 3 bases, with 10 bases between them. CDR1 and CDR2 from the germline V gene are MNHNS and SASEGT. There are 13 residues in the CDR3. The CDR3 nucleotides are TGTGCCAGCAGTGCTGGACAGCTCTACGAGCAGTACTTC. Amino acids: CASSAGQLYEQYF.

The V gene is TRBV5-1, the J gene TRBJ2-1; TRBD1 matches 9 bases. There are 17 residues in the CDR3. J lost 5 bases, V lost 4 bases, and 13 bases had no gene match. Per germline, CDR1 SGHRS and CDR2 YFSETQ. CDR3 in amino acids: CASSQRQGDALDNEQFF. The CDR3 bases are TGCGCCAGCAGCCAGCGACAGGGGGACGCTCTGGACAATGAGCAGTTCTTC.

The gene calls are TRBV4-1 and TRBJ2-1; D is unclear. Trimming left V 1 base short and J 9 bases short, with 10 bases between. Germline V lookup: CDR1 MGHRA, CDR2 YSYEKL. This CDR3 region has 13 residues. This CDR3 reads CASSQARLAEQFF. The CDR3 DNA reads TGCGCCAGCAGCCAAGCCCGACTGGCTGAGCAGTTCTTC.

V and J are TRBV27 and TRBJ1-1, with TRBD1 matching 7 bases. Germline CDR1 and CDR2: MNHEY and SMNVEV (reference sequence). The CDR3 covers 16 residues. With 0 bases clipped from V and 0 bases from J, the junction kept 4 bases outside the gene matches. In DNA, the CDR3 is TGTGCCAGCAGTTTATCGGGCGGACAGGTGAACACTGAAGCTTTCTTT. Encoded protein: CASSLSGGQVNTEAFF.

This sequence joins TRBV7-9 and TRBJ1-2; 9 bases fit TRBD1. CDR1 is SEHNR and CDR2 is FQNEAQ in the germline V gene (reference sequence). The J segment lost 3 bases and the V segment lost 6 bases, leaving 8 bases of the junction unmatched. The CDR3 sequence is 15 residues long. CDR3 sequence: CASSWGQGGDYGYTF. The CDR3 DNA sequence: TGTGCCAGCAGTTGGGGACAGGGCGGTGACTATGGCTACACCTTC.

This chain links TRBV19 with TRBJ2-1, with D tentatively TRBD2 (7 bases). V shed 3 bases and J shed 9 bases, with 12 bases lying between them. Per the germline V gene, CDR1 is LNHDA and CDR2 is SQIVND (reference sequence). There are 13 residues in the CDR3. Here the CDR3 reads CASSMGGGGEQFF. The CDR3 region has the DNA TGTGCCAGTAGTATGGGGGGCGGGGGTGAGCAGTTCTTC.

The rearrangement joins TRBV6-9 to TRBJ2-3; tentative D call: TRBD2 (6 bases). CDR1 is MNHGY and CDR2 is SVAAGI in the germline V gene. V gave up 0 bases and J gave up 11 bases, with 21 bases separating them. The CDR3 has 16 residues. DNA for the CDR3: TGTGCCAGCAGTTATTCGTTCAGGGCCAAGGCGGAGGGGCAGTATTTT. Amino acid sequence: CASSYSFRAKAEGQYF.

This chain links TRBV18 with TRBJ2-1; 11 bases line up with TRBD1. CDR3 length: 14 amino acids. The V gene end was trimmed by 3 bases and the J gene end by 8 bases; junction bases not matched to a gene: 3. Germline CDR1 KGHSH, CDR2 LQKENI. The CDR3 DNA sequence: TGTGCCAGCTCACCGGACAGGGGGCTGGATGAGCAGTTCTTC. Protein product: CASSPDRGLDEQFF.

This chain connects TRBV5-1 to TRBJ2-5; maybe TRBD1 (6 bases). Trimming removed 0 bases from V and 4 bases from J, with 13 bases in between. CDR1 and CDR2 (germline): SGHRS, YFSETQ. The CDR3 has 15 amino acids. The CDR3 sequence: CASSLAGDSLETQYF. The CDR3 region has the DNA TGCGCCAGCAGCTTGGCAGGGGATAGTTTAGAGACCCAGTACTTC.

The chain links TRBV7-8 to TRBJ2-1, with a possible D match to TRBD2 (6 bases). CDR1 is SGHVS and CDR2 is FQNEAQ in the germline V gene. Trimming removed 5 bases at V and 4 bases at J, with 15 bases between. This CDR3 has 15 residues. The CDR3 region is CASSVSEGMYNEQFF. CDR3 DNA: TGTGCCAGCAGCGTTTCGGAGGGGATGTACAATGAGCAGTTCTTC.

The chain uses TRBV25-1 and TRBJ1-5; 12 nucleotides agree with TRBD1. Germline trimming cut 2 bases from V and 5 bases from J; bases unmatched to any gene: 1. Per germline, CDR1 MGHDK and CDR2 SYGVNS. The CDR3 sequence is 15 residues long. The CDR3 DNA reads as TGTGCCAGCAGTGAAGGGACAGGGGGCTATCAGCCCCAGCATTTT. It yields the protein CASSEGTGGYQPQHF.

This clone has only one observation. The chain uses TRBV2 and TRBJ2-2, with TRBD2 matching over 9 bases. The germline V gene encodes CDR1 SNHLY and CDR2 FYNNEI. V was clipped by 1 base and J by 2 bases; unmatched bases: 2. The CDR3 is made up of 16 amino acids. The CDR3 DNA sequence: TGTGCCAGCAGTGAAGAGGGACTAGCAAACACCGGGGAGCTGTTTTTT. As protein: CASSEEGLANTGELFF.

The rearrangement joins TRBV7-9 to TRBJ2-7; D is unresolved. Germline V gene sequence: CDR1 SEHNR, CDR2 FQNEAQ (reference sequence). V shed 1 base and J shed 5 bases, with 9 bases lying between them. CDR3 size: 13 residues. For the CDR3, the DNA is TGTGCCAGCAGCTTAGGCCAGGTCAACGAGCAGTACTTC. Translated, it gives CASSLGQVNEQYF.

The rearrangement links TRBV14 to TRBJ1-1, with D uncertain. V lost 3 bases and J 1 base, leaving 6 bases between the germline ends. Germline loops: CDR1 SGHDN, CDR2 FVKESK. This CDR3 has 13 residues. CDR3 DNA sequence: TGTGCCAGCAGCCAGTACAAGAACACTGAAGCTTTCTTT. This translates into CASSQYKNTEAFF.

In the case of this clone: Other DNA variants within this sample encode the same CDR3. The chain uses TRBV4-1 and TRBJ1-6; 7 bases match TRBD1. Germline trimming cut 5 bases from V and 7 bases from J; bases unmatched to any gene: 5. CDR3 size: 14 residues. The germline CDR1 and CDR2 sequences are MGHRA and YSYEKL. DNA of the CDR3: TGCGCCAGCAGCAAGCCGACAGGGAATTCACCCCTCCACTTT. Encoded protein: CASSKPTGNSPLHF.

The chain joins TRBV27 to TRBJ2-7; 12 bases align to TRBD2. The germline CDR1 and CDR2 sequences are MNHEY and SMNVEV (reference sequence). The CDR3 is made up of 14 amino acids. J lost 4 bases, V lost 6 bases, and 4 bases had no gene match. The CDR3 sequence: CASSRLAGAYEQYF. As DNA, the CDR3 is TGTGCCAGCAGCCGACTAGCGGGGGCTTACGAGCAGTACTTC.

A note on this clone: Sequence at one end of the junction differs from germline and may be a read error. Other DNA sequences of this sample code for an identical CDR3. The rearrangement links TRBV13 to TRBJ1-6; a possible D gene is TRBD1 (5 bases). The CDR3 length is 16 residues. Germline CDR1 and CDR2: PRHDT and FYEKMQ (reference sequence). DNA for the CDR3: TGTGCCAGCAGCTTAGGTTACGGGGGGATTAATTCCCCCCTCCACTTT. Protein product: CASSLGYGGINSPLHF.